The subject of this entry is one T cell receptor beta chain. The time point denotes: patch test 2, 6 weeks after DPC sensitization. Treatment meaning: therapeutic diphenylcyclopropenone sensitization with weekly scalp DPC. The data originate from a study of human T cells and chemical hapten exposure. This CDR3 comprises 12 residues. V lost 3 bases and J 3 bases, leaving 5 bases between the germline ends. Germline CDR1 is SEHNR and CDR2 is FQNEAQ (reference sequence). MiXCR, applied by TCRdb to the RACE reads, yields one record per CDR3 protein. In the table there are tens of thousands of distinct CDR3 sequences, around 6.7% of which are singletons.

Sequenced here: whole blood, sampled in connection with sensitization to the hapten diphenylcyclopropenone (DPC). The chain recombines TRBV7-9 with TRBJ2-5, with no clear D. The receptor's source is a young woman with alopecia areata. Some clones in this sample may be carry-over from other donors' samples. The CDR3 DNA follows: TGTGCCAGCAGCTTGGTTGAAGAGACCCAGTACTTC. Its protein product is CASSLVEETQYF.